The 8 T cell receptor beta chains reported below all come from one sample, sequenced in a study of shared clonotypes between healthy human individuals. Sequencing was performed with immunoSEQ multiplex PCR; in TCRdb, only in-frame clones are kept and a portion is missing. The data contain about 1.1 million clones, 70% to 80% of them singletons. Sequenced sample: memory CD4+ T cells from PBMCs. As for subset: CD45RA-negative fraction. All receptors derive from a man between 18 and 35 years old in good health. Some clones in this sample may be carry-over from other donors' samples.

This clone was seen a few times. This rearrangement joins TRBV2 to TRBJ1-1; D is possibly TRBD1 (5 bases). The CDR3 consists of 14 residues. Germline CDR1 SNHLY, CDR2 FYNNEI. The V gene lost 2 bases and the J gene lost 1 base, with 8 bases spanning the gap. The CDR3, as DNA: TGTGCCAGCAGTGAACAGGGAACGAACACTGAAGCTTTCTTT. Residues: CASSEQGTNTEAFF.

The chain links TRBV5-3 to TRBJ2-7; D ambiguous. TRBV5-3 is an ORF; its function is uncertain. V lost 4 bases to trimming and J lost 2 bases, with 25 bases between them. The CDR3 runs 18 residues. CDR3 sequence: CARSADGLLKPLAYEQYF. The DNA for the CDR3 is TGTGCCAGAAGCGCGGACGGCCTACTGAAGCCCTTGGCCTACGAGCAGTACTTC.

The chain carries TRBV7-2 and TRBJ1-5; 9 bases are shared with TRBD1. Losses at the gene ends were 1 base for V and 6 bases for J; bases not matched to a gene: 4. Germline V gene data show CDR1 as SGHTA and CDR2 as FQGNSA. There are 15 residues in the CDR3. DNA of the CDR3: TGTGCCAGCAGCTTAGGGGGACAGGGTTTTCAGCCCCAGCATTTT. This encodes CASSLGGQGFQPQHF.

The CDR3 is CASSPETGGRNTIYF. The DNA of the CDR3 is TGCGCCAGCAGCCCAGAGACGGGGGGGAGAAACACCATATATTTT. The chain has TRBV5-1 and TRBJ1-3; perhaps TRBD1 as D (5 bases). The CDR3 extends over 15 amino acids. Germline CDR1 is SGHRS and CDR2 is YFSETQ. Trimming removed 4 bases from V and 5 bases from J, with 16 bases in between.

V and J are TRBV5-1 and TRBJ2-3, with 7 bases identical to TRBD2. After removal of 1 base from V and 2 bases from J, the junction contained 4 bases not matched to a gene. Germline V gives CDR1 SGHRS, CDR2 YFSETQ. This CDR3 is 15 amino acids long. The chain's CDR3 is CASSLQRGDTDTQYF. Written as DNA, the CDR3 is TGCGCCAGCAGCTTGCAGCGGGGAGACACAGATACGCAGTATTTT.

V usage is TRBV18 and J usage is TRBJ2-7; D uncertain. The CDR3 is 15 amino acids. CDR1 and CDR2 from the germline V gene are KGHSH and LQKENI. V was clipped by 2 bases and J by 6 bases, with 17 bases between them. As DNA, the CDR3 is TGTGCCAGCTCACCATCTATTGCCGACTCCGGCGAGCAGTACTTC. Amino acid sequence: CASSPSIADSGEQYF.

V gene TRBV5-1 combines with J gene TRBJ2-7; the D gene is possibly TRBD1 (6 bases). The V gene lost 0 bases and the J gene lost 2 bases, with 15 bases spanning the gap. Germline-derived CDR1 and CDR2 are SGHRS and YFSETQ. This CDR3 is 16 amino acids long. Here the CDR3 DNA reads TGCGCCAGCAGCTTGGTCCCGACCGGGACAACCTACGAGCAGTACTTC. Translation: CASSLVPTGTTYEQYF.

The chain joins TRBV19 to TRBJ2-1; 9 bases are a match to TRBD1. Unmatched junction bases numbered 12, after V lost 6 bases and J lost 9 bases. The CDR3 consists of 15 residues. Germline-derived CDR1 and CDR2 are LNHDA and SQIVND (reference sequence). CDR3 nucleotide sequence: TGTGCCAGTAGCACGGGGACAGGGAAAGGGGGTGAGCAGTTCTTC. It is translated as CASSTGTGKGGEQFF. Based on the CDR3 plus reference TRBV19 and TRBJ2-1, the full variable domain is DGGITQSPKYLFRKEGQNVTLSCEQNLNHDAMYWYRQDPGQGLRLIYYSQIVNDFQKGDIAEGYSVSREKKESFPLTVTSAQKNPTAFYLCASSTGTGKGGEQFFGPGTRLTVL.